The sequence of this T cell receptor beta chain was determined in a study of CXCR3-negative and CXCR3-positive naive CD8 T cells. Regarding the study as a whole: Naive cells that were CXCR3-negative or CXCR3-positive used TRBV-TRBJ genes alike, while memory cells diverged. Naive subsets had comparable surface CD5, so TRB CDR3 properties gauged TCR strength.

UMI labels and 5' RACE were used to prepare the TRB cDNA libraries. With the 5' RACE reads reprocessed, TCRdb shows one record per CDR3 protein and no DNA. The ten top clones account for around 20%, within a sample of about 22,000 distinct CDR3 sequences. The CDR3 totals 12 residues. As concerns this clonotype: Its antigen is currently unknown.

The TCR sequence derives from a human donor in good health. Some clones in this sample may be carry-over from other donors' samples. The specimen was memory CD8+ T cells from blood. This chain connects TRBV12-3 or TRBV12-4 to TRBJ1-5. CDR3 residues: CASSNIHQPQHF.